This T cell receptor beta chain appears in the sequencing data of a study of T cell responses to AZD1222 COVID-19 vaccine. The protocol was immunoSEQ multiplex PCR, while the TCRdb copy is restricted to in-frame clones and leaves out a portion. The table lists 90,000 to 150,000 clones, 80% to 90% of them singletons, with 9% to 9.5% in the top ten. Findings and caveats of the study: Donors in the cohort were predominantly white British and more often female, and clonal diversity was possibly underestimated.

Points on this clone: As yet, its antigen is unknown.

Trimming removed 2 bases at V and 6 bases at J, with 13 bases between. Germline lookup yields CDR1 SEHNR and CDR2 FQNEAQ (reference sequence). The CDR3 spans 14 residues. The source was peripheral blood, collected on day 0 of AZD1222 vaccination. This chain connects TRBV7-9 to TRBJ1-1, with TRBD1 as a possible D gene (5 bases). The receptor comes from an adult in good health. CDR3 nucleotide sequence: TGTGCCAGCAGCTTACACCCCAGACAGCCTGAAGCTTTCTTT. This codes for CASSLHPRQPEAFF.